Shown below are 15 T cell receptor beta chains from a single sample sequenced in a study of technical replicates of blood from a handful of donors. Here immunoSEQ multiplex PCR was the method, and the copy in TCRdb shows in-frame clones only, minus some. The table shows more than 65,000 clones, with about 96% occurring only once. Sample: T cells isolated from PBMCs. Receptor source: a human donor in good health.

This clone was seen once. The chain joins TRBV19 to TRBJ1-2, with D perhaps TRBD1 (6 bases). Trimming stripped 7 bases from V and 6 bases from J, with 15 bases between. Germline V gene data show CDR1 as LNHDA and CDR2 as SQIVND (reference sequence). This CDR3 is 13 amino acids long. CDR3 bases: TGTGCCAGTAATCTATTGGGGGCTGATGGCTACACCTTC. Protein sequence: CASNLLGADGYTF.

The V and J genes are TRBV14 and TRBJ1-1; D uncertain. CDR1 is SGHDN and CDR2 is FVKESK in the germline V gene. The CDR3 covers 14 residues. Trimming removed 1 base from V and 4 bases from J, with 10 bases in between. CDR3 residues: CASSQAVEITEAFF. DNA of the CDR3: TGTGCCAGCAGCCAAGCAGTGGAGATCACTGAAGCTTTCTTT.

The chain carries TRBV6-5 and TRBJ2-7; D gene unclear. CDR3 size: 13 residues. The ends were cut back, 0 bases at V and 1 base at J, with 4 bases in the middle. The germline V gene has CDR1 MNHEY and CDR2 SVGAGI. CDR3 sequence (DNA): TGTGCCAGCAGTTACTCGGAGTCCTACGAGCAGTACTTC. The encoded protein is CASSYSESYEQYF.

J is TRBJ2-7 and V is TRBV28; TRBD2 agrees at 8 bases. Germline lookup yields CDR1 MDHEN and CDR2 SYDVKM. Losses at the gene ends were 2 bases for V and 5 bases for J; bases not matched to a gene: 5. The CDR3 covers 14 residues. The CDR3 nucleotides are TGTGCCAGCAGTTTACCCGGGACTAGTAACGAGCAGTACTTC. This codes for CASSLPGTSNEQYF.

The genes are TRBV4-1 and TRBJ2-7; no definite D call. V lost 3 bases and J 3 bases, leaving 15 bases between the germline ends. Germline CDR1 reads MGHRA; CDR2 reads YSYEKL. CDR3 length: 15 residues. The CDR3 region is CASSQQHGEVYEQYF. CDR3 DNA: TGCGCCAGCAGCCAGCAACACGGAGAAGTCTACGAGCAGTACTTC.

The rearrangement uses TRBV27 and TRBJ2-1, with 8 bases lining up with TRBD2. This CDR3 has 13 amino acids. Germline lookup yields CDR1 MNHEY and CDR2 SMNVEV (reference sequence). The V and J ends lost 7 bases and 8 bases, in that order; junction bases with no gene match: 7. CDR3 sequence reads: CASMFAGGYEQFF. Here the CDR3 DNA reads TGTGCCAGCATGTTTGCGGGAGGATATGAGCAGTTCTTC.

The V and J genes are TRBV18 and TRBJ1-3; 7 positions agree with TRBD1. This CDR3 has 16 residues. J gave up 4 bases and V 2 bases, and 8 bases lay outside the gene matches. Per the germline V gene, CDR1 is KGHSH and CDR2 is LQKENI. The CDR3 region is CASSPGTGALGNTIYF. In DNA form, the CDR3 reads TGTGCCAGCTCACCAGGAACAGGGGCACTGGGAAACACCATATATTTT. Together with reference TRBV18 and TRBJ1-3, the CDR3 gives the full variable domain: NAGVMQNPRHLVRRRGQEARLRCSPMKGHSHVYWYRQLPEEGLKFMVYLQKENIIDESGMPKERFSAEFPKEGPSILRIQQVVRGDSAAYFCASSPGTGALGNTIYFGEGSWLTVV.

The rearrangement joins TRBV6-1 to TRBJ1-5; no clear D gene. Germline V CDR1 and CDR2: MNHNS, SASEGT. CDR3 length: 13 residues. The V end lost 3 bases, the J end lost 6 bases, and 9 bases lay between the germline ends. The CDR3 nucleotides read TGTGCCAGCAGTGATATGGTGAGTCAGCCCCAGCATTTT. Translation gives CASSDMVSQPQHF.

The rearrangement uses TRBV9 and TRBJ1-1, with D uncertain. The CDR3 totals 15 residues. Germline CDR1 is SGDLS and CDR2 is YYNGEE. Trimming removed 3 bases from V and 0 bases from J, with 12 bases in between. The CDR3 region is CASSASGSLNTEAFF. The CDR3 DNA sequence: TGTGCCAGCAGCGCCTCCGGGAGCCTGAACACTGAAGCTTTCTTT.

The genes are TRBV28 and TRBJ2-7; no firm D call. This CDR3 contains 14 residues. In germline, CDR1 is MDHEN, CDR2 SYDVKM. Deletions cut 2 bases from V and 2 bases from J, with 10 bases between. The CDR3 loop is CASSLGANPYEQYF. The DNA of the CDR3 is TGTGCCAGCAGTTTAGGAGCGAATCCCTACGAGCAGTACTTC.

The CDR3 coding sequence is TGTGCCAGCAGTGGGGGACTAGCGGGAGATGAGCAGTTCTTC. Its translation is CASSGGLAGDEQFF. The chain combines TRBV6-4 with TRBJ2-1; 14 positions match TRBD2. The V segment lost 4 bases and the J segment 8 bases; nucleotides outside the gene matches: 1. The CDR3 covers 14 residues. Germline CDR1 and CDR2: MRHNA and SNTAGT.

The chain links TRBV19 to TRBJ2-2; 8 bases match TRBD1. CDR3 length equals 16 residues. From germline, CDR1 is LNHDA and CDR2 SQIVND (reference sequence). V gave up 4 bases and J gave up 1 base; unmatched junction bases: 5. This chain's CDR3 is CASSTTGTGNTGELFF. The DNA of the CDR3 is TGTGCCAGTAGTACCACCGGGACAGGGAACACCGGGGAGCTGTTTTTT.

On this clone itself: Other DNA sequences in the sample encode the same CDR3. This chain connects TRBV7-8 to TRBJ2-7, with D perhaps TRBD2 (5 bases). The germline V and J ends were trimmed by 0 bases and 1 base, with 7 bases remaining between them. The CDR3 consists of 14 residues. The germline CDR1 and CDR2 sequences are SGHVS and FQNEAQ. The CDR3 here is CASSLAGGSYEQYF. The DNA for the CDR3 is TGTGCCAGCAGCTTAGCCGGAGGATCCTACGAGCAGTACTTC.

This rearrangement joins TRBV27 to TRBJ1-1; D is unclear. Trimming pared 6 bases from V and 2 bases from J, leaving 7 bases between. Germline lookup yields CDR1 MNHEY and CDR2 SMNVEV (reference sequence). CDR3 length: 12 residues. The CDR3 region is CASRQLNTEAFF. The CDR3 nucleotides are TGTGCCAGCAGACAGCTTAACACTGAAGCTTTCTTT.

This rearrangement joins TRBV4-2 to TRBJ2-1; unclear D gene. Between the trimmed V and J ends, which lost 5 bases and 4 bases, there was a span of 9 bases. Germline V gives CDR1 LGHNA, CDR2 YNFKEQ. This CDR3 contains 13 residues. The DNA of the CDR3 is TGTGCCAGCAGCATTATAGCTTACAATGAGCAGTTCTTC. This gives the protein CASSIIAYNEQFF.